These 5 T cell receptor beta chains were all obtained from the same sample, sequenced in a study of blood T cell repertoires in COVID-19. Sequencing used immunoSEQ multiplex PCR; TCRdb keeps in-frame clones, though not all of them. This table holds 200,000 or so clones, 88% found once. Sequenced sample: peripheral blood. The receptors were sampled from a man between 65 and 85 years old with active or convalescent COVID-19.

The V gene is TRBV19, the J gene TRBJ2-1, with D possibly matching TRBD2 (5 bases). Germline CDR1 reads LNHDA; CDR2 reads SQIVND (reference sequence). V lost 0 bases, J lost 9 bases, and 18 bases lay in between. The CDR3 has 16 amino acids. The CDR3 DNA follows: TGTGCCAGTAGTATAGAGGGGAGCAGAAGAGTAGGTGAGCAGTTCTTC. This gives the protein CASSIEGSRRVGEQFF.

J is TRBJ2-2 and V is TRBV9; possible D gene TRBD2, 5 bases. The CDR3 runs 16 residues. Germline V gene sequence: CDR1 SGDLS, CDR2 YYNGEE. Between the trimmed V and J ends, which lost 3 bases and 2 bases, there was a span of 14 bases. This CDR3 reads CASSAVLALNTGELFF. CDR3 DNA sequence: TGTGCCAGCAGCGCAGTTCTAGCACTAAACACCGGGGAGCTGTTTTTT.

The chain couples TRBV30 to TRBJ2-1; D is unresolved. CDR1 and CDR2 from the germline V gene are GTSNPN and SVGIG (reference sequence). Trimming removed 2 bases at V and 6 bases at J, with 5 bases between. This CDR3 has 11 amino acids. This CDR3 is CAWSILNEQFF. The CDR3 nucleotides read TGTGCCTGGAGTATCCTCAATGAGCAGTTCTTC.

The genes are TRBV6-6 and TRBJ2-2; tentatively, D is TRBD1 (5 bases). V was cut by 2 bases and J by 5 bases, with 15 bases left in between. The CDR3 is 16 residues long. Germline values: CDR1 MNHNY, CDR2 SVGAGI (reference sequence). Here the CDR3 reads CASSYTRQPYTGELFF. CDR3 in DNA: TGTGCCAGCAGTTACACCCGACAGCCTTATACCGGGGAGCTGTTTTTT.

The chain recombines TRBV27 with TRBJ2-7, with 9 bases that match TRBD1. V shed 9 bases, J shed 3 bases, and the junction held 9 bases outside the gene matches. CDR1 and CDR2 from the germline V gene are MNHEY and SMNVEV (reference sequence). The CDR3 sequence is 14 residues long. Here the CDR3 DNA reads TGTGCCAGTCGGAGGGACAGGGATGTCTACGAGCAGTACTTC. Residues: CASRRDRDVYEQYF.